This T cell receptor (beta chain) came from a study of T cell changes during pregnancy in multiple sclerosis. Clones were read by immunoSEQ multiplex PCR, and TCRdb kept only the in-frame ones, dropping some. The table shows nearly 40,000 clones, with roughly 92% occurring only once. The length of the CDR3 is 15 residues. The germline CDR1 and CDR2 sequences are SGHVS and FQNEAQ. Trimming shortened V by 5 bases and J by 3 bases, and 14 bases separated the two germline ends. The rearrangement links TRBV7-8 to TRBJ1-5; TRBD1 might be the D (6 bases). Sample: CD4+ T cells from peripheral blood mononuclear cells, taken before pregnancy. This clonotype was obtained from a female donor with multiple sclerosis, enrolled in a pregnancy study. The CDR3 bases are TGTGCCAGCAGCGCCGGACAGTTAAACAATCAGCCCCAGCATTTT. It encodes CASSAGQLNNQPQHF.